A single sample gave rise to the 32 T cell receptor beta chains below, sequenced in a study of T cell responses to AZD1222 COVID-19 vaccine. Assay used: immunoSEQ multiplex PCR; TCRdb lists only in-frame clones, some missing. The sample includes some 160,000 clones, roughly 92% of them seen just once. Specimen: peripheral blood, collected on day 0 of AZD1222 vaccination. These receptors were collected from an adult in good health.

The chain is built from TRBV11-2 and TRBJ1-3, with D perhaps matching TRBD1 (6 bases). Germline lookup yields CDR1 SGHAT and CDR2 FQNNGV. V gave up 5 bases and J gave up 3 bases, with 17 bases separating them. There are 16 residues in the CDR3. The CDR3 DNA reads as TGTGCCAGCAGCCCCAGTGGGGGGGGCCGTGGAAACACCATATATTTT. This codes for CASSPSGGGRGNTIYF. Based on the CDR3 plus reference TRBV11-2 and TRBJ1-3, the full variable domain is EAGVAQSPRYKIIEKRQSVAFWCNPISGHATLYWYQQILGQGPKLLIQFQNNGVVDDSQLPKDRFSAERLKGVDSTLKIQPAKLEDSAVYLCASSPSGGGRGNTIYFGEGSWLTVV.

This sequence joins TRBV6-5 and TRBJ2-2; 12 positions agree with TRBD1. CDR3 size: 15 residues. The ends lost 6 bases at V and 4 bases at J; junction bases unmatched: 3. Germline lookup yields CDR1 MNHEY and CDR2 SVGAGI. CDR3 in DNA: TGTGCCAGCAGGGGACAGGGGGCGGTCACCGGGGAGCTGTTTTTT. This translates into CASRGQGAVTGELFF.

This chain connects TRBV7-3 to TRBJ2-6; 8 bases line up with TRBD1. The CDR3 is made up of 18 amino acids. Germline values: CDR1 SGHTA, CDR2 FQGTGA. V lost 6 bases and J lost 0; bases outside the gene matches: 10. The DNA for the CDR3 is TGTGCCAGCAGACGCGCAGGGGGCCTTGGCTCTGGGGCCAACGTCCTGACTTTC. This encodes CASRRAGGLGSGANVLTF.

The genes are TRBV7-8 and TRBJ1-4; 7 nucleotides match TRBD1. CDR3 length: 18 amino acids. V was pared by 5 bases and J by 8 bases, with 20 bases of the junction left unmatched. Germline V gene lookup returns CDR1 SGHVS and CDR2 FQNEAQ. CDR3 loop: CASSPRSTGLPRSEKLFF. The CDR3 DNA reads TGTGCCAGCAGCCCCCGATCGACAGGGCTACCCCGGTCAGAAAAACTGTTTTTT.

The CDR3 spells CASSQLSKQSAQYF. The CDR3 nucleotides are TGTGCCAGCAGCCAACTCAGTAAGCAGAGTGCCCAGTACTTC. This rearrangement joins TRBV3-1 (or the pseudogene TRBV3-2) to TRBJ2-5; D is undetermined. Per germline, CDR1 LGHDT and CDR2 YNNKEL (reference sequence). This CDR3 comprises 14 residues. Trimming cost V 2 bases and J 9 bases, with 16 bases left between them.

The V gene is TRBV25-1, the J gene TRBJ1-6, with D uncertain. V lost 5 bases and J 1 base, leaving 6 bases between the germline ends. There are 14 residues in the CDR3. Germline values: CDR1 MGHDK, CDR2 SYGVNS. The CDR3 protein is CASSPGSYNSPLHF. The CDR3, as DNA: TGTGCCAGCAGTCCGGGTTCCTATAATTCACCCCTCCACTTT.

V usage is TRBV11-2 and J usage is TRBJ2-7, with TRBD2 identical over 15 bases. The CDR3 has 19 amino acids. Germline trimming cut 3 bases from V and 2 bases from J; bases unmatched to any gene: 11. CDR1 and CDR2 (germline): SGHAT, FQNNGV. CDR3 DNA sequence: TGTGCCAGCAGCTTCGACCCGGGACTAGCGGGAGGTCGGACCTACGAGCAGTACTTC. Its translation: CASSFDPGLAGGRTYEQYF.

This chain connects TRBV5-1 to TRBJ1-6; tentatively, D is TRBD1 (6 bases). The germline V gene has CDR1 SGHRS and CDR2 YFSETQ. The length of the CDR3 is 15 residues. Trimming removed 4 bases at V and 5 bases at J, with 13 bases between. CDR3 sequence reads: CASSEGTMDNSPLHF. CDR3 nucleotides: TGCGCCAGCAGCGAAGGGACAATGGATAATTCACCCCTCCACTTT.

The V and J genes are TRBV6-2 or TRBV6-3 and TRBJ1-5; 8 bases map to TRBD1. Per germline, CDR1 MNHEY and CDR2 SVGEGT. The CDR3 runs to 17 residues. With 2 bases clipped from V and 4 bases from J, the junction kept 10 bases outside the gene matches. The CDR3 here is CASSYGGQATQNQPQHF. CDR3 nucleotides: TGTGCCAGCAGTTACGGGGGACAGGCGACGCAAAATCAGCCCCAGCATTTT.

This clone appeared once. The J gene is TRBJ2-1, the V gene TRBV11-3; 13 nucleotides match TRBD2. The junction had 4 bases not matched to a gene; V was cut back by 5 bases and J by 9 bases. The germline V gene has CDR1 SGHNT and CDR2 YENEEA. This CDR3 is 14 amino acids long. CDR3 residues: CASSQTSGRPEQFF. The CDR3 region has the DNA TGTGCCAGCAGCCAGACTAGCGGGAGGCCTGAGCAGTTCTTC.

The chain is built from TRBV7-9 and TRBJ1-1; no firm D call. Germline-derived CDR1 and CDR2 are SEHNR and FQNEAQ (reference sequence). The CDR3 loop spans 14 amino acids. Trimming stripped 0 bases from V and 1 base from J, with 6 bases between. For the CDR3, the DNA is TGTGCCAGCAGCTTAGCGGGGAGGAACACTGAAGCTTTCTTT. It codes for CASSLAGRNTEAFF.

The CDR3 sequence is CASSPQGSSGNTIYF. For the CDR3, the DNA is TGTGCCAGCAGCCCTCAAGGAAGCTCTGGAAACACCATATATTTT. The chain couples TRBV7-9 to TRBJ1-3, with D uncertain. Deletions cut 5 bases from V and 0 bases from J, with 11 bases between. Germline V CDR1 and CDR2: SEHNR, FQNEAQ (reference sequence). CDR3 length: 15 residues. The whole variable domain, filled in from reference TRBV7-9 and TRBJ1-3, reads DTGVSQNPRHKITKRGQNVTFRCDPISEHNRLYWYRQTLGQGPEFLTYFQNEAQLEKSRLLSDRFSAERPKGSFSTLEIQRTEQGDSAMYLCASSPQGSSGNTIYFGEGSWLTVV.

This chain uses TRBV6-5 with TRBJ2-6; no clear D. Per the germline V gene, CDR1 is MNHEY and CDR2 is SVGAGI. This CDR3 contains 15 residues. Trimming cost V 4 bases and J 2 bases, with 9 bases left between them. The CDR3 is CASSFRIPGANVLTF. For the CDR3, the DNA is TGTGCCAGCAGTTTTCGGATTCCTGGGGCCAACGTCCTGACTTTC.

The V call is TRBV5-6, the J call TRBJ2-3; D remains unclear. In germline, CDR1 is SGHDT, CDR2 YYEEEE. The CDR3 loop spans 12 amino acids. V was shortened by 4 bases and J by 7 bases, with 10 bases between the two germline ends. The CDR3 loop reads CASSQLGHTQYF. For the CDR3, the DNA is TGTGCCAGCAGCCAACTGGGCCATACGCAGTATTTT.

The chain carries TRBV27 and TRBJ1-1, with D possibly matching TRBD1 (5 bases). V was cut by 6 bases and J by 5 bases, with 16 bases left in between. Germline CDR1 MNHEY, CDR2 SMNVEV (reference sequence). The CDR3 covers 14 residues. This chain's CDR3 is CASSPWGGRTEAFF. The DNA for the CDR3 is TGTGCCAGCAGCCCTTGGGGGGGGAGGACTGAAGCTTTCTTT.

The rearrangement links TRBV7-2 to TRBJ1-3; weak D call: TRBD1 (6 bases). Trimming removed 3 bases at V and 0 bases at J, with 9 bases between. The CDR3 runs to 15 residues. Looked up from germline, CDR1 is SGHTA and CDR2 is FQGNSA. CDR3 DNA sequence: TGTGCCAGCAGCTTCGAGACAGGCTCTGGAAACACCATATATTTT. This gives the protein CASSFETGSGNTIYF.

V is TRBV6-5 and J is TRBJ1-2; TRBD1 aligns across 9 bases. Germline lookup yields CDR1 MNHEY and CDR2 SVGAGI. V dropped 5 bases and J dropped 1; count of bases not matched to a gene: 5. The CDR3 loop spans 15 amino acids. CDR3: CASSPRGQGNYGYTF. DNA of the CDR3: TGTGCCAGCAGTCCCCGGGGACAGGGTAACTATGGCTACACCTTC.

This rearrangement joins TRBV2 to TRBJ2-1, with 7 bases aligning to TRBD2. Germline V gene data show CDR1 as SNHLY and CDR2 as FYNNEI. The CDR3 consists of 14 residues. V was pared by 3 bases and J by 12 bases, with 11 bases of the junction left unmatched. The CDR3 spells CASSEAAGAARQFF. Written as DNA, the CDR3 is TGTGCCAGCAGTGAGGCGGCGGGAGCGGCTCGGCAGTTCTTC.

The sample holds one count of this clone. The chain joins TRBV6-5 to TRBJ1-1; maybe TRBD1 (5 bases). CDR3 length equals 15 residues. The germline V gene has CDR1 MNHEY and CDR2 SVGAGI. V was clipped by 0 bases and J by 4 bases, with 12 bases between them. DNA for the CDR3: TGTGCCAGCAGTTACTCGACAGTAGGGCGCACTGAAGCTTTCTTT. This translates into CASSYSTVGRTEAFF.

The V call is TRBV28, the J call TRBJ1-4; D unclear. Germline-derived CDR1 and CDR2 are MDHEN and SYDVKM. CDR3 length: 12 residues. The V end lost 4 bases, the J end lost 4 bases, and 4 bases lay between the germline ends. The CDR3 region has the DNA TGTGCCAGCAGTTCGAGTAATGAAAAACTGTTTTTT. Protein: CASSSSNEKLFF.

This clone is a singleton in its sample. The DNA of the CDR3 is TGTGCCAGCTCACGCGAGGGGCCGGCCCTGGGCGAGCAGTACTTC. The encoded protein is CASSREGPALGEQYF. V gene TRBV18 combines with J gene TRBJ2-7; perhaps D is TRBD1 or TRBD2 (5 bases each). The germline V and J ends were trimmed by 4 bases and 6 bases, with 19 bases remaining between them. CDR1 is KGHSH, CDR2 LQKENI, per germline. The CDR3 is made up of 15 amino acids.

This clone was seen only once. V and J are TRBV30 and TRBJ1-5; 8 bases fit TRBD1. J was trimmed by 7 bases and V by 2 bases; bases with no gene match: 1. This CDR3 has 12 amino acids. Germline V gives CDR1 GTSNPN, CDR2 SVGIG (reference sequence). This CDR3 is CAWSRTGQPQHF. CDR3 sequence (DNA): TGTGCCTGGAGTCGGACAGGGCAGCCCCAGCATTTT.

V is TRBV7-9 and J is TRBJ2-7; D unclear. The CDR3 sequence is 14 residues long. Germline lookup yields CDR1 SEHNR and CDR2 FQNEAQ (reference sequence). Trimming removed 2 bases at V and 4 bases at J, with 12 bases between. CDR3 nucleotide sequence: TGTGCCAGCAGCTTAAGAGGTGACCATTACGAGCAGTACTTC. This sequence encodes CASSLRGDHYEQYF.

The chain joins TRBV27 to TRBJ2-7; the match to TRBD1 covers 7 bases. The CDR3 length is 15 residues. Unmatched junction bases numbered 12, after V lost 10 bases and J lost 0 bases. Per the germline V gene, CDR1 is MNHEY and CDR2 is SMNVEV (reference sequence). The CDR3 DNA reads TGTGCCACCAGAGACAGGGTTTCGTCCTCCTACGAGCAGTACTTC. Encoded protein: CATRDRVSSSYEQYF.

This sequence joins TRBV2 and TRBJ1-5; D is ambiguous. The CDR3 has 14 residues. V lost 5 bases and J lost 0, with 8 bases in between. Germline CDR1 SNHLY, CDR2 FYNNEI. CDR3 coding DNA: TGTGCCAGCAGTCGACTAAATAGCAATCAGCCCCAGCATTTT. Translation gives CASSRLNSNQPQHF. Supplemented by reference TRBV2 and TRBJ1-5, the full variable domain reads EPEVTQTPSHQVTQMGQEVILRCVPISNHLYFYWYRQILGQKVEFLVSFYNNEISEKSEIFDDQFSVERPDGSNFTLKIRSTKLEDSAMYFCASSRLNSNQPQHFGDGTRLSIL.

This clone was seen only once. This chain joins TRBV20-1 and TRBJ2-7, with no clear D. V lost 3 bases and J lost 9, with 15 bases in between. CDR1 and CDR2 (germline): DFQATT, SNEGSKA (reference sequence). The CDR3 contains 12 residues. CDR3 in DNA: TGCAGTGCTAGTCGCTTAAGCCAGCCGCAGTACTTC. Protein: CSASRLSQPQYF.

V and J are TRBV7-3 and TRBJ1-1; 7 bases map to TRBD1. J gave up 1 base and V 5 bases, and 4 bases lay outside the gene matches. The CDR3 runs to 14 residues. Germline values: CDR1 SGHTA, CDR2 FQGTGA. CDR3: CASSLGTANTEAFF. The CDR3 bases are TGTGCCAGCAGCCTCGGGACAGCGAACACTGAAGCTTTCTTT.

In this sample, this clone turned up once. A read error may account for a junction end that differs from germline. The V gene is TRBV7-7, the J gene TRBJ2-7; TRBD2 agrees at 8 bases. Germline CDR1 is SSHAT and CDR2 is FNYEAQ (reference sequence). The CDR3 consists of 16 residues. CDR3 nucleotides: TGTGCTAGCAGCTCAGAACAGCGGGAGCGATCCTACGAGCAGTACTTC. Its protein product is CASSSEQRERSYEQYF.

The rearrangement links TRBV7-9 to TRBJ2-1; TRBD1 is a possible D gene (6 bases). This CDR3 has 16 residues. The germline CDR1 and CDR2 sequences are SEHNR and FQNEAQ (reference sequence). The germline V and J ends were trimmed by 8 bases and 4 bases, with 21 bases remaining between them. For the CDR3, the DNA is TGTGCCAGCTACAGGGCCCCCCTTTACTTATACAATGAGCAGTTCTTC. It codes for CASYRAPLYLYNEQFF.

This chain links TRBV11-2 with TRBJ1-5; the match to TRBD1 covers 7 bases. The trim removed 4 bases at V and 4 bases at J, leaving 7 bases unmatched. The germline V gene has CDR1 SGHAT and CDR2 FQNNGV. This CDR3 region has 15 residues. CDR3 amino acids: CASSSMGQINQPQHF. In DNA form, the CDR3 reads TGTGCCAGCAGCTCAATGGGACAGATAAATCAGCCCCAGCATTTT. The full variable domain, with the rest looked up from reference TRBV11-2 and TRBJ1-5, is EAGVAQSPRYKIIEKRQSVAFWCNPISGHATLYWYQQILGQGPKLLIQFQNNGVVDDSQLPKDRFSAERLKGVDSTLKIQPAKLEDSAVYLCASSSMGQINQPQHFGDGTRLSIL.

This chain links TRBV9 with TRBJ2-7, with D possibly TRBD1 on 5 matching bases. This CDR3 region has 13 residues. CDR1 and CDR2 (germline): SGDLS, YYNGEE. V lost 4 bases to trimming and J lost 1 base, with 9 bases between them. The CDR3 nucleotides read TGTGCCAGCAGCCCGACAGTTTCCTACGAGCAGTACTTC. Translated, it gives CASSPTVSYEQYF.

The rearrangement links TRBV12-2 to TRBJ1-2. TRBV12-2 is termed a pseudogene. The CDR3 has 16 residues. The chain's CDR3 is CASRLAEAGALGGYTF. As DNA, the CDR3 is TGTGCAAGTCGCTTAGCAGAGGCGGGGGCGCTAGGAGGCTACACCTTC.